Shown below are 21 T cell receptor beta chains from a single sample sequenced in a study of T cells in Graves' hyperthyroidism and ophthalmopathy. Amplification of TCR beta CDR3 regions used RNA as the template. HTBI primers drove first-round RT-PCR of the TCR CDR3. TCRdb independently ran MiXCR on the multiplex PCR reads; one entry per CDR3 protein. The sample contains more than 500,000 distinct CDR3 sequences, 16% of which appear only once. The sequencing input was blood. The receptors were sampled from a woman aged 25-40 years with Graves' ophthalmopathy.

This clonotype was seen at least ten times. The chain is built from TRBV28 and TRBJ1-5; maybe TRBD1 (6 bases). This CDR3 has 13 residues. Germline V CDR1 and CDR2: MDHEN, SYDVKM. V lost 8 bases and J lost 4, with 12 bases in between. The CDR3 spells CASVGGGNQPQHF. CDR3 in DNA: TGTGCCAGCGTAGGGGGAGGGAATCAGCCCCAGCATTTT.

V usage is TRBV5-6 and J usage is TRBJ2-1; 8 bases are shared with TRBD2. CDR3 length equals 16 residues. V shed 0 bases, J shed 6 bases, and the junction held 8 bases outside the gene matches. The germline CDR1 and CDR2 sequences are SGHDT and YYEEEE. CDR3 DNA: TGTGCCAGCAGCTTGGAACGGGAGGGCCCCGGCAATGAGCAGTTCTTC. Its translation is CASSLEREGPGNEQFF.

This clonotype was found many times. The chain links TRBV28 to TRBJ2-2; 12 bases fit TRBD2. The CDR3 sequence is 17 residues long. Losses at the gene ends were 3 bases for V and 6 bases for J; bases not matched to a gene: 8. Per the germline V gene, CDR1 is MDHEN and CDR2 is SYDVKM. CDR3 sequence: CASSFRLAGDVAGELFF. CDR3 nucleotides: TGTGCCAGCAGTTTTCGACTAGCGGGAGATGTTGCCGGGGAGCTGTTTTTT. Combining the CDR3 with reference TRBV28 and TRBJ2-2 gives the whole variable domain DVKVTQSSRYLVKRTGEKVFLECVQDMDHENMFWYRQDPGLGLRLIYFSYDVKMKEKGDIPEGYSVSREKKERFSLILESASTNQTSMYLCASSFRLAGDVAGELFFGEGSRLTVL.

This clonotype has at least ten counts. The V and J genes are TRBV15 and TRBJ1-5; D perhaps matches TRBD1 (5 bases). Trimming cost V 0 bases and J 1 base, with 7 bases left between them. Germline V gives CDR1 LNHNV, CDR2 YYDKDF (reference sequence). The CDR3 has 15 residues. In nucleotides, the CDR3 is TGTGCCACCAGCAGAGATCGGACAAGCAATCAGCCCCAGCATTTT. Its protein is CATSRDRTSNQPQHF. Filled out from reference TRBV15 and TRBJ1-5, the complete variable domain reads DAMVIQNPRYQVTQFGKPVTLSCSQTLNHNVMYWYQQKSSQAPKLLFHYYDKDFNNEADTPDNFQSRRPNTSFCFLDIRSPGLGDTAMYLCATSRDRTSNQPQHFGDGTRLSIL.

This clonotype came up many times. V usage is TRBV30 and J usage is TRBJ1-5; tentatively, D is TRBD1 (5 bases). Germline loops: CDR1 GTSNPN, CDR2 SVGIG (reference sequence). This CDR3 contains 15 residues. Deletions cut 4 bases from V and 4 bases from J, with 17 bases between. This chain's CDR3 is CAWNPGTHGNQPQHF. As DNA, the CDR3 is TGTGCCTGGAACCCCGGGACCCATGGGAATCAGCCCCAGCATTTT.

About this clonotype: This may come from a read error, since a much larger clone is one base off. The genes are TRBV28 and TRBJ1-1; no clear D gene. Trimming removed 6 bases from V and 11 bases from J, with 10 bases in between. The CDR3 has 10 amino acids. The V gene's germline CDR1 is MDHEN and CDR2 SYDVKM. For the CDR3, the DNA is TGTGCCAGCAGGGGAGGGAGGGCTTTCTTT. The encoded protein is CASRGGRAFF.

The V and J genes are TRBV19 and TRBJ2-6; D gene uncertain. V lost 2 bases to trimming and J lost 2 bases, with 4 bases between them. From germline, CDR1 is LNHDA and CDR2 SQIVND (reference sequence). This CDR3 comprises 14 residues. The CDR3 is CASSISPGANVLTF. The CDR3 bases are TGTGCCAGTAGTATATCCCCTGGGGCCAACGTCCTGACTTTC.

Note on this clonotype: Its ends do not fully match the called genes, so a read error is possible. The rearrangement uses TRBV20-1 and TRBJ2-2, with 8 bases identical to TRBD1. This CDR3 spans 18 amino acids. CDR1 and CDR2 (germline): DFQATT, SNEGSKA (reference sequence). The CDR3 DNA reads TGCAGTGCCGAGCGAAGGACAGGGTCTACTACGAACACCGGGGAGCTGTCTTTT. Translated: CSAERRTGSTTNTGELSF.

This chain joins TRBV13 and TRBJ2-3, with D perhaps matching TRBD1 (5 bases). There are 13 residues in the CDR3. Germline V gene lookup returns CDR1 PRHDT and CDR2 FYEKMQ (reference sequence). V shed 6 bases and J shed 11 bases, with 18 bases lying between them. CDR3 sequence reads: CASSPKGRVMQYF. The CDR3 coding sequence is TGTGCCAGCAGTCCAAAAGGCAGGGTGATGCAGTATTTT.

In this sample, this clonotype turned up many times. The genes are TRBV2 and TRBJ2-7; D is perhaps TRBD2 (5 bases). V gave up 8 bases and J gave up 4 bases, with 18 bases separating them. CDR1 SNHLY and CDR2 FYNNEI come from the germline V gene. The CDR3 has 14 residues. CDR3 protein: CASLGIGENYEQYF. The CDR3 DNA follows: TGTGCCAGCCTGGGTATCGGGGAAAATTACGAGCAGTACTTC.

Written as DNA, the CDR3 is TGTGCCAGCAGCTCCTTGGGCAGGGAGGGAGTTACAGATACGCAGTATTTT. Residues: CASSSLGREGVTDTQYF. V usage is TRBV5-6 and J usage is TRBJ2-3; 7 bases agree with TRBD2. Germline V lookup: CDR1 SGHDT, CDR2 YYEEEE. The CDR3 loop spans 17 amino acids. Losses at the gene ends were 3 bases for V and 3 bases for J; bases not matched to a gene: 13.

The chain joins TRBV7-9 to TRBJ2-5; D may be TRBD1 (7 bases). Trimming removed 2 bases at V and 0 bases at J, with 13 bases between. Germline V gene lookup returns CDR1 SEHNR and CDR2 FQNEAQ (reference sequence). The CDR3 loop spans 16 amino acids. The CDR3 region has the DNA TGTGCCAGCAGCTTATTCCAGGGGGGATACCAAGAGACCCAGTACTTC. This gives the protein CASSLFQGGYQETQYF.

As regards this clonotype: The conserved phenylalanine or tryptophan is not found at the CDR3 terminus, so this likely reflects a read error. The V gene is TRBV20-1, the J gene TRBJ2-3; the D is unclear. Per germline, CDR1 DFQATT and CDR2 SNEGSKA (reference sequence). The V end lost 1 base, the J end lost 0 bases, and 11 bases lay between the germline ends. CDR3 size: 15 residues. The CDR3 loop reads CSARVDATSTDTQYL. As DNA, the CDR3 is TGCAGTGCTAGAGTTGACGCGACTAGCACAGATACGCAGTATCTT.

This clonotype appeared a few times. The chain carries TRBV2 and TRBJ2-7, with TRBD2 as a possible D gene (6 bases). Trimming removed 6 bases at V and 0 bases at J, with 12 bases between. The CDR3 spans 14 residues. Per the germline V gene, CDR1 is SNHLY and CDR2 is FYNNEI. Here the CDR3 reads CASSPGLSSYEQYF. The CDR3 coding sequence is TGTGCCAGCAGCCCGGGACTCAGCTCCTACGAGCAGTACTTC.

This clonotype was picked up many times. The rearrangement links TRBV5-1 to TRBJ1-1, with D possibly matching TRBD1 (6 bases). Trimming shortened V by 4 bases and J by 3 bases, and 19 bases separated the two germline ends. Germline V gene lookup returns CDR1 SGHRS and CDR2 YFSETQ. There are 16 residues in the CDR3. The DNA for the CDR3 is TGCGCCAGCAGCACCACTACAGGGAGATTGGACACTGAAGCTTTCTTT. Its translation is CASSTTTGRLDTEAFF.

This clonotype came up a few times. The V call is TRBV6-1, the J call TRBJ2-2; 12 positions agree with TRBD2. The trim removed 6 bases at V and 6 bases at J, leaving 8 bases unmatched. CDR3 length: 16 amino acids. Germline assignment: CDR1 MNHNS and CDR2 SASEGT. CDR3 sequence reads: CASSPLGLAGPGELFF. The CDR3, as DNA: TGTGCCAGCAGCCCGCTGGGACTAGCGGGCCCCGGGGAGCTGTTTTTT.

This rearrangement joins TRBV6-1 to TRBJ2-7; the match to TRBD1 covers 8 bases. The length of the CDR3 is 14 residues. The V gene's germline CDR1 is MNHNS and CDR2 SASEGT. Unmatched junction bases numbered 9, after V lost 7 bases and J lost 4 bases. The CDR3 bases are TGTGCCAGCAACAGTGGGACAGGATTATACGAGCAGTACTTC. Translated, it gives CASNSGTGLYEQYF.

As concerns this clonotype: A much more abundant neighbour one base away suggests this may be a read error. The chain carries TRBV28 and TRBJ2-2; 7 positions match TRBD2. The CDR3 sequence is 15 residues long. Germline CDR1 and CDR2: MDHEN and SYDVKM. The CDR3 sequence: CASSLPGGNTGEPFF. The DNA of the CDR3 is TGTGCCAGCAGTCTCCCGGGAGGAAACACCGGGGAGCCGTTTTTT.

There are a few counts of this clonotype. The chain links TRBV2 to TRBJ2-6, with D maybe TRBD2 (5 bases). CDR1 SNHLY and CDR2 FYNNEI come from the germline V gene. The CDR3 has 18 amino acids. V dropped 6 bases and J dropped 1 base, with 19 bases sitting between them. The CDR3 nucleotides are TGTGCCAGCAGGGGCCGGGGTGGGTTAGGATCTGGGGCCAACGTCCTGACTTTC. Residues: CASRGRGGLGSGANVLTF.

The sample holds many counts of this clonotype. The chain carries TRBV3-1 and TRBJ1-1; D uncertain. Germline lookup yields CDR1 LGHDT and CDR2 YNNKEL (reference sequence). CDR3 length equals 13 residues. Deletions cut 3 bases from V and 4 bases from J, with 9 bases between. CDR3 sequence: CASSQGLGTEAFF. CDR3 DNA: TGTGCCAGCAGCCAGGGTCTTGGCACTGAAGCTTTCTTT. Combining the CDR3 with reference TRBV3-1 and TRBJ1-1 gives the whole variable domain DTAVSQTPKYLVTQMGNDKSIKCEQNLGHDTMYWYKQDSKKFLKIMFSYNNKELIINETVPNRFSPKSPDKAHLNLHINSLELGDSAVYFCASSQGLGTEAFFGQGTRLTVV.

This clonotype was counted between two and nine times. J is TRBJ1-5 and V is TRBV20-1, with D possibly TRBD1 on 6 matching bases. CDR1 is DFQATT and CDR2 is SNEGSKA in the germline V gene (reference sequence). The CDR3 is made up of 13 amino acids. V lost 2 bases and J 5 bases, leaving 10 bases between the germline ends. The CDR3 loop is CSARWRGDQPQHF. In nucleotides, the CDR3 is TGCAGTGCTAGATGGAGGGGGGATCAGCCCCAGCATTTT.